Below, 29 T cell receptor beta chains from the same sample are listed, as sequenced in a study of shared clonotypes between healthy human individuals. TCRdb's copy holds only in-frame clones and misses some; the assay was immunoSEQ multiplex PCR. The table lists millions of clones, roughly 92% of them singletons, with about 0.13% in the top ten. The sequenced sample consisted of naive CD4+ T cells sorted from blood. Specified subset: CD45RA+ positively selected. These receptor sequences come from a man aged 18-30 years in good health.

The CDR3 DNA follows: TGTGCCACCGGACGGGGCACAGATACGCAGTATTTT. The encoded protein is CATGRGTDTQYF. The chain joins TRBV6-5 to TRBJ2-3, with no clear D. Trimming stripped 10 bases from V and 1 base from J, with 9 bases between. The CDR3 has 12 amino acids. Per germline, CDR1 MNHEY and CDR2 SVGAGI.

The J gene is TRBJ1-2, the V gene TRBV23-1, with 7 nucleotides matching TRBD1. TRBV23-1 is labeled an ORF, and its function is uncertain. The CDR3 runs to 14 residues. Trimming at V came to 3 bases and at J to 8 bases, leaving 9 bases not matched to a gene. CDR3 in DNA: TGCGCCAGCAGTCAGCCCGACAGGGTTGAGGGCTACACCTTC. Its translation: CASSQPDRVEGYTF.

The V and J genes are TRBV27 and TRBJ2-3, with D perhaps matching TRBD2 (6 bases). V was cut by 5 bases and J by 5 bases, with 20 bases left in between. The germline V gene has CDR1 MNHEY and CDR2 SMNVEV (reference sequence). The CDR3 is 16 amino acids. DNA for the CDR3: TGTGCCAGCAGTCGGGGTGGAGGGGTTGGAGGAGATACGCAGTATTTT. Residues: CASSRGGGVGGDTQYF.

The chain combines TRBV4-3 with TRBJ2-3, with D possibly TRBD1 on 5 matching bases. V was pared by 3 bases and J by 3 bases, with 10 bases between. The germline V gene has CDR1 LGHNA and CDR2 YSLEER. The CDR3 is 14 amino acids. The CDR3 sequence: CASSHGARTDTQYF. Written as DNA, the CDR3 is TGCGCCAGCAGCCATGGGGCTCGAACAGATACGCAGTATTTT.

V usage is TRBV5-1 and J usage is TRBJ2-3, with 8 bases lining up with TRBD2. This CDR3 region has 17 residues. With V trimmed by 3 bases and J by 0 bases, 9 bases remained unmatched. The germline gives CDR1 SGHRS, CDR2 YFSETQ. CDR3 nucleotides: TGCGCCAGCAGCTCCATTCTAGCGGGCCCTAGCACAGATACGCAGTATTTT. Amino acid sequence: CASSSILAGPSTDTQYF.

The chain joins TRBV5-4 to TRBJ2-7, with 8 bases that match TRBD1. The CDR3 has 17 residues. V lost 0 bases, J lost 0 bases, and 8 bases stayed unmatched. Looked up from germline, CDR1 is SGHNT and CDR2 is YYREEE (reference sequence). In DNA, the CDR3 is TGTGCCAGCAGCTTGGGGGGTAACAGGGGGAGCTCCTACGAGCAGTACTTC. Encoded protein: CASSLGGNRGSSYEQYF.

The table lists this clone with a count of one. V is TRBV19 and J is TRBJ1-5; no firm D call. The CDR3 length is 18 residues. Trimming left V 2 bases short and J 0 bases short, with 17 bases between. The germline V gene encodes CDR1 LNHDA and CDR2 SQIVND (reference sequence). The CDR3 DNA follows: TGTGCCAGTAGTATAATTGGTGCGGACCAAGATAGCAATCAGCCCCAGCATTTT. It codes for CASSIIGADQDSNQPQHF. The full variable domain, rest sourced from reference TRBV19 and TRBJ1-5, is DGGITQSPKYLFRKEGQNVTLSCEQNLNHDAMYWYRQDPGQGLRLIYYSQIVNDFQKGDIAEGYSVSREKKESFPLTVTSAQKNPTAFYLCASSIIGADQDSNQPQHFGDGTRLSIL.

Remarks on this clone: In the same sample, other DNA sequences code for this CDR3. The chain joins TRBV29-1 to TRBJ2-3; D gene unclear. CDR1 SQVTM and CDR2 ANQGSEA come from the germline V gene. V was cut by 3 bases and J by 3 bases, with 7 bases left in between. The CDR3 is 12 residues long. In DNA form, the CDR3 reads TGCAGCGTTGATCGTGGTACAGATACGCAGTATTTT. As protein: CSVDRGTDTQYF.

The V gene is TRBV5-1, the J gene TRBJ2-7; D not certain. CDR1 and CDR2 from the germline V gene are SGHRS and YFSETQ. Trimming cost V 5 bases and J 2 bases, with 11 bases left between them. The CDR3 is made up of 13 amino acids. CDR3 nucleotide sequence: TGCGCCAGCAGTCCTTCCGCGGCCTACGAGCAGTACTTC. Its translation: CASSPSAAYEQYF. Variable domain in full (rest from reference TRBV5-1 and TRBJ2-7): KAGVTQTPRYLIKTRGQQVTLSCSPISGHRSVSWYQQTPGQGLQFLFEYFSETQRNKGNFPGRFSGRQFSNSRSEMNVSTLELGDSALYLCASSPSAAYEQYFGPGTRLTVT.

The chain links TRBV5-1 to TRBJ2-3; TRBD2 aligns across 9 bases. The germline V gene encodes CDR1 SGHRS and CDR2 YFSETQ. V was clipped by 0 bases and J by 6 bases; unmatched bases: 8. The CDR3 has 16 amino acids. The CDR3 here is CASSLAGLAGEDTQYF. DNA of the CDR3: TGCGCCAGCAGCTTGGCGGGACTAGCAGGGGAGGATACGCAGTATTTT.

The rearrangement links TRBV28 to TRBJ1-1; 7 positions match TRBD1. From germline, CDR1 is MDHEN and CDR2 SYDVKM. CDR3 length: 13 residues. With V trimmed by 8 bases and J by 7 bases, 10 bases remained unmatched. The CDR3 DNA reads TGTGCCAGCGTCTTGAGGGGGCGTGGTGAAGCTTTCTTT. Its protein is CASVLRGRGEAFF.

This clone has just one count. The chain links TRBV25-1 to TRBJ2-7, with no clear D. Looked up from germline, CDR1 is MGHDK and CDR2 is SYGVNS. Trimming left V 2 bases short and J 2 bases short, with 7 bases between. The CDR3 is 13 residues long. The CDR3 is CASSEVAAYEQYF. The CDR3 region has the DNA TGTGCCAGCAGTGAAGTGGCAGCCTACGAGCAGTACTTC.

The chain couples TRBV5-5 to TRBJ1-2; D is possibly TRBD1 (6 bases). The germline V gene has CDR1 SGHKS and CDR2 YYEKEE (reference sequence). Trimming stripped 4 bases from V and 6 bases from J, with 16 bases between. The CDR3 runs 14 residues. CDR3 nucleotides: TGTGCCAGCAGCAGGAGTTCAGGGGAAGATGGCTACACCTTC. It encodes CASSRSSGEDGYTF.

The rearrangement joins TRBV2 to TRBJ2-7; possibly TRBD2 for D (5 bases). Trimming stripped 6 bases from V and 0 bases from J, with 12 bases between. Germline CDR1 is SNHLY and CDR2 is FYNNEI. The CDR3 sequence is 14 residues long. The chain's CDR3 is CASRTGISSYEQYF. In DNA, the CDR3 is TGTGCCAGCAGGACCGGGATCAGCTCCTACGAGCAGTACTTC. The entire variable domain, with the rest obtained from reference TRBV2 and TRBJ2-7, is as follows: EPEVTQTPSHQVTQMGQEVILRCVPISNHLYFYWYRQILGQKVEFLVSFYNNEISEKSEIFDDQFSVERPDGSNFTLKIRSTKLEDSAMYFCASRTGISSYEQYFGPGTRLTVT.

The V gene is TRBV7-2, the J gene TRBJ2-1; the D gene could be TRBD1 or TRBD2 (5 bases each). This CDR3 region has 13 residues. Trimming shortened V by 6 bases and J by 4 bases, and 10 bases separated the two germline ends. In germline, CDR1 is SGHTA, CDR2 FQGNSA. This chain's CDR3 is CASRRDGYNEQFF. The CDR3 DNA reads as TGTGCCAGCAGAAGGGACGGATACAATGAGCAGTTCTTC.

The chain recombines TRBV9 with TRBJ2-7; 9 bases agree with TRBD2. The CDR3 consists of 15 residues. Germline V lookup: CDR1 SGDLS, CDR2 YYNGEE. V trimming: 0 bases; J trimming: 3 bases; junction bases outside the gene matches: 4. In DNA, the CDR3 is TGTGCCAGCAGCGTAGGCGGGAGGGCGGTCTACGAGCAGTACTTC. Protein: CASSVGGRAVYEQYF.

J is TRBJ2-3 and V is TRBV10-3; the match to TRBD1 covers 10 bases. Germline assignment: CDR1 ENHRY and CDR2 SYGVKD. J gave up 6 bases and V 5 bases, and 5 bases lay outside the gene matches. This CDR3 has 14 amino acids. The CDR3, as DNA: TGTGCCATCAGTCCGACAGGGGGCAGCGATACGCAGTATTTT. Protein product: CAISPTGGSDTQYF.

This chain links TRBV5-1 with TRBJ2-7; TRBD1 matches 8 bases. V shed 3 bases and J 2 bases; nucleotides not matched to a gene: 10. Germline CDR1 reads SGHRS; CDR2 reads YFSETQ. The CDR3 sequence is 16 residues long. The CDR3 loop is CASSSGQAASPYEQYF. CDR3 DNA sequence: TGCGCCAGCAGCTCGGGACAGGCTGCATCCCCCTACGAGCAGTACTTC. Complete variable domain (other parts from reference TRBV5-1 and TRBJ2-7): KAGVTQTPRYLIKTRGQQVTLSCSPISGHRSVSWYQQTPGQGLQFLFEYFSETQRNKGNFPGRFSGRQFSNSRSEMNVSTLELGDSALYLCASSSGQAASPYEQYFGPGTRLTVT.

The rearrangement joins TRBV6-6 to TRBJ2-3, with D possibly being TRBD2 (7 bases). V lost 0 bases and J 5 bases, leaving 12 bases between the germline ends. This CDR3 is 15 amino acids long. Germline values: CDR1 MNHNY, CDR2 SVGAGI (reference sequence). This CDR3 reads CASSYSGGQGDTQYF. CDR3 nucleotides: TGTGCCAGCAGTTACTCGGGGGGGCAAGGAGATACGCAGTATTTT.

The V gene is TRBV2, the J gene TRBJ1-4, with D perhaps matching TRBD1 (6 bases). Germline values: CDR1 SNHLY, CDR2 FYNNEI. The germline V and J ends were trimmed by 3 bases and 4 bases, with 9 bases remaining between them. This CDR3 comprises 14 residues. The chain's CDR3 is CASSEQGLNEKLFF. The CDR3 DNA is TGTGCCAGCAGTGAGCAGGGGCTTAATGAAAAACTGTTTTTT.

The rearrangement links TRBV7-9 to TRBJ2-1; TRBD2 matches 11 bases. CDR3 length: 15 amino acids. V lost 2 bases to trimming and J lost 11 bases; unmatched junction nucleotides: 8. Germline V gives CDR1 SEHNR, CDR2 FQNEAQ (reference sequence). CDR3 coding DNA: TGTGCCAGCAGCTTACGACTAGCGGGGCCTACTAAGCAGTTCTTC. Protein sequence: CASSLRLAGPTKQFF. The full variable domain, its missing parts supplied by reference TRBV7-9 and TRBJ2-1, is DTGVSQNPRHKITKRGQNVTFRCDPISEHNRLYWYRQTLGQGPEFLTYFQNEAQLEKSRLLSDRFSAERPKGSFSTLEIQRTEQGDSAMYLCASSLRLAGPTKQFFGPGTRLTVL.

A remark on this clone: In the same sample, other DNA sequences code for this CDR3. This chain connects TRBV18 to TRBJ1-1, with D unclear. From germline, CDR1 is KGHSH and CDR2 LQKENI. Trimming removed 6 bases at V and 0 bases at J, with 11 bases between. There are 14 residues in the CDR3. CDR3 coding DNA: TGTGCCAGCTCCCCGGGGATCTTGAACACTGAAGCTTTCTTT. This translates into CASSPGILNTEAFF.

DNA for the CDR3: TGCGCCAGCAGTGTTAAGGGGGCGAACACCGGGGAGCTGTTTTTT. Translated, it gives CASSVKGANTGELFF. The chain carries TRBV10-2 and TRBJ2-2; D is perhaps TRBD1 (6 bases). V was trimmed by 4 bases and J by 0 bases, leaving 9 bases between them. Germline CDR1 and CDR2: WSHSY and SAAADI. The CDR3 consists of 15 residues.

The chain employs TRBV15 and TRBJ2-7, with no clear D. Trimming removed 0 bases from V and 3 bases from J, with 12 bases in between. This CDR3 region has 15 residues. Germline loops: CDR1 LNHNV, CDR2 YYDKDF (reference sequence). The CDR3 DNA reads TGTGCCACCAGCAGAGATGCGGAGATAAGCTACGAGCAGTACTTC. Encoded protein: CATSRDAEISYEQYF.

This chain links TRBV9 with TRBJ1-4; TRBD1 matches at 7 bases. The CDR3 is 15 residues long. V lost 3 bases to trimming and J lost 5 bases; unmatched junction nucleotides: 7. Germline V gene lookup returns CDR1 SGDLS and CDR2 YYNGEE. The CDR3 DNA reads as TGTGCCAGCAGCGACGGGACAGTCAACAATGAAAAACTGTTTTTT. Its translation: CASSDGTVNNEKLFF.

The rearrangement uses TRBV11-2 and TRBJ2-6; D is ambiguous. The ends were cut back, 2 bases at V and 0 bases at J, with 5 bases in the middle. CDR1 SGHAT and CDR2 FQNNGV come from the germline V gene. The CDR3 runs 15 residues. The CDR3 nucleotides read TGTGCCAGCAGCTTAAGACCCTCTGGGGCCAACGTCCTGACTTTC. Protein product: CASSLRPSGANVLTF.

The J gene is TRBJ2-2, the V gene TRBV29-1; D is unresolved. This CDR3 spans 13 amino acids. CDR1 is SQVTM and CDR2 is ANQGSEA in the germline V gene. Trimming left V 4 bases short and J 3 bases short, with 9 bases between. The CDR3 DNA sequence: TGCAGCGTTGCTCCTATTTACACCGGGGAGCTGTTTTTT. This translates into CSVAPIYTGELFF.

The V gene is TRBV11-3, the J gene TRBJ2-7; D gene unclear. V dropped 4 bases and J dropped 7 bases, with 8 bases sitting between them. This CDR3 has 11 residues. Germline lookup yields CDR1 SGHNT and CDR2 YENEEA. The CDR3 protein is CASSSGSEQYF. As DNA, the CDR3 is TGTGCCAGCAGCTCAGGTAGTGAGCAGTACTTC.

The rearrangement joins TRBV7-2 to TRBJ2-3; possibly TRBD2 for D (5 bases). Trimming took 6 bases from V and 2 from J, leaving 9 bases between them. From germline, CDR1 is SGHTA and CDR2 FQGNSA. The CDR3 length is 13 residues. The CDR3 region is CASRGGNTDTQYF. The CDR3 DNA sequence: TGTGCCAGCAGAGGAGGTAACACAGATACGCAGTATTTT.